This entry concerns a single TCR beta chain. Antigen unknown. Other DNA sequences within the sample encode an identical CDR3. CDR3 size: 14 residues. CDR1 is SGHRS and CDR2 is YFSETQ in the germline V gene. V was clipped by 0 bases and J by 1 base, with 4 bases between them. The data are from a study of shared clonotypes between healthy human individuals. General study points: The study's rarefaction showed incomplete sorted-subset sequencing despite large depth. Researchers found naive subsets generally carried larger estimated richness than memory subsets.

Produced via immunoSEQ multiplex PCR; TCRdb's table is partial and in-frame only. The sample consists of approximately 2,000,000 clones, 85% to 95% of them appearing once. Every donor, a Caucasian adult, lived in Nashville, Tennessee. A split of CD4+ cells into CD45RA+ naive and CD45RA-negative memory subsets was performed. This sequence was found in a young man in good health. Some clones in this sample may be carry-over from other donors' samples. This sequence joins TRBV5-1 and TRBJ2-2; D is uncertain. The sequenced sample consisted of naive CD4+ T cells from PBMCs. The subset here: CD45RA+ positively selected. CDR3 coding DNA: TGCGCCAGCAGCTTGGTTTTGAACACCGGGGAGCTGTTTTTT. It specifies CASSLVLNTGELFF. Complete variable domain (other parts from reference TRBV5-1 and TRBJ2-2): KAGVTQTPRYLIKTRGQQVTLSCSPISGHRSVSWYQQTPGQGLQFLFEYFSETQRNKGNFPGRFSGRQFSNSRSEMNVSTLELGDSALYLCASSLVLNTGELFFGEGSRLTVL.